This T cell receptor (beta chain) was sequenced during a study of cytomegalovirus exposure and HLA in healthy donors. The CDR3 consists of 13 residues. Germline CDR1 reads SNHLY; CDR2 reads FYNNEI. Trimming stripped 7 bases from V and 0 bases from J, with 9 bases between. TCRdb's copy holds only in-frame clones and misses some; the assay was immunoSEQ multiplex PCR. The data hold 35,000 to 50,000 clones, with 80% to 95% observed a single time. The chain carries TRBV2 and TRBJ1-1; tentative D call: TRBD1 (6 bases). The origin of this receptor is a woman aged 18 to 35 in good health and CMV-seronegative. Sequences were obtained from PBMCs. The CDR3 spells CASTWGLNTEAFF. CDR3 in DNA: TGTGCCAGCACTTGGGGGCTGAACACTGAAGCTTTCTTT.